This T cell receptor beta chain was observed in a study of blood T cell repertoires in COVID-19. About the study: Donors in the United States, Italy and Spain gave samples during acute or convalescent COVID-19. PBMCs, B-cell-depleted T cells, or T cells were the source of the cDNA or gDNA that made up the material.

Trimming pared 4 bases from V and 9 bases from J, leaving 15 bases between. The CDR3 sequence is 13 residues long. Germline V CDR1 and CDR2: LGHNA, YSLEER. TCRdb keeps only in-frame clones here, not all; method: immunoSEQ multiplex PCR. The sample lists a few hundred thousand clones; roughly 90% were seen once. The sequenced sample was peripheral blood. This sequence originates from a man in his thirties or forties with active or convalescent COVID-19. This rearrangement joins TRBV4-3 to TRBJ1-2; tentative D call: TRBD1 (5 bases). Written as DNA, the CDR3 is TGCGCCAGCAGCCCCCAGGGAGGGCAAAGCTACACCTTC. Protein product: CASSPQGGQSYTF.